The entry that follows covers one TCR beta chain sequence. Trimming took off 5 bases at V and 0 bases at J, with 11 bases between the two ends. The CDR3 totals 16 residues. Per the germline V gene, CDR1 is LNHDA and CDR2 is SQIVND (reference sequence). Those enrolled in Seattle joined during active infection and were followed longitudinally afterward. This sample is drawn from a study of blood T cell repertoires in COVID-19. The wider study: COVID-19 samples, acute and convalescent, were from the United States, Italy and Spain. T cells, B-cell-depleted T cells, or PBMCs provided the cDNA or gDNA that served as material.

Sequenced by immunoSEQ multiplex PCR; TCRdb stores in-frame clones only, minus some. The sample lists under 300,000 clones; around 85% were seen once. The chain has TRBV19 and TRBJ2-6; possibly TRBD2 for D (5 bases). Material for sequencing was peripheral blood. The receptor comes from a human donor with COVID-19, enrolled during active disease. The donor label of this sample is uncertain. The CDR3 sequence is CASSPQRSSGANVLTF. The CDR3 nucleotides read TGTGCCAGTAGTCCCCAGCGGAGCTCTGGGGCCAACGTCCTGACTTTC.